Only one count was recorded for the clone carrying this T cell receptor beta chain. The antigen remains undetermined. These data come from a study of T cell responses to AZD1222 COVID-19 vaccine. Study findings and constraints: CD4 TCRs covered the whole spike, strongest at regions 160-218 and 743-854.

The CDR3 has 13 residues. Trimming cost V 9 bases and J 3 bases; bases outside gene matches: 4. Assay used: immunoSEQ multiplex PCR; TCRdb lists only in-frame clones, some missing. The sample yields 90,000 to 120,000 clones, 87% seen once. This chain connects TRBV12-3 or TRBV12-4 to TRBJ1-1, with 10 bases fitting TRBD1. The TCR comes from an adult who received the AZD1222 COVID-19 vaccine. The sequencing used peripheral blood, collected 28 days after the second AZD1222 dose. The CDR3 nucleotides read TGTGCCAGTCTAGGGACAGGGGACACTGAAGCTTTCTTT. Residues: CASLGTGDTEAFF.